The source of this T cell receptor (beta chain) is a study of T cells in localized non-small cell lung cancer. Findings of the study overall: Median about 56 top-100 tumor clones were shared with paired adjacent lung.

This table comes from immunoSEQ multiplex PCR, and its TCRdb copy is limited to in-frame clones, with some not included. The sample lists approximately 22,000 clones, roughly nine tenths occurring once. The CDR3 totals 16 residues. CDR1 is SGHKS and CDR2 is YYEKEE in the germline V gene (reference sequence). V shed 4 bases and J shed 5 bases, with 21 bases lying between them. Comment on this clone: Antigen specificity is unknown.

This TCR came from a man aged 35 to 69 with stage II squamous cell lung carcinoma. The rearrangement uses TRBV5-5 and TRBJ1-1; D might be TRBD1 (6 bases). Sample: PBMCs, taken before any cancer treatment. In nucleotides, the CDR3 is TGTGCCAGCAGCATTACTCTTCAGGGGCGGAGGACTGAAGCTTTCTTT. Protein sequence: CASSITLQGRRTEAFF.